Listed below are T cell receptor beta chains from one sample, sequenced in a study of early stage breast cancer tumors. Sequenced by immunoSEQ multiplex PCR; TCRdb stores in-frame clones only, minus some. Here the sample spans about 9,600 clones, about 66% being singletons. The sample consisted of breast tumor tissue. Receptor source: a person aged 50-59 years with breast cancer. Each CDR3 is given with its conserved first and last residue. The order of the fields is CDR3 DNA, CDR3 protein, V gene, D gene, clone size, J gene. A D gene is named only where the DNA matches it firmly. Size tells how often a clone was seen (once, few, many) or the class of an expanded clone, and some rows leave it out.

CDR3nt: TGTGCCAGCACCAACGTAGGCCGAGCCAATGAGCAGTTCTTC; CDR3aa: CASTNVGRANEQFF; v_gene: TRBV9; d_gene: -; abundance: few; j_gene: TRBJ2-1
CDR3nt: TGTGCCAGCAGTTACTCACCGACAGTCTCCTACGAGCAGTACTTC; CDR3aa: CASSYSPTVSYEQYF; v_gene: TRBV6-5; d_gene: -; abundance: -; j_gene: TRBJ2-7
CDR3nt: TGTGCCAGGGACCGAGGACTAGCGGGAGGGCCCGGTGTAGATACGCAGTATTTT; CDR3aa: CARDRGLAGGPGVDTQYF; v_gene: TRBV30; d_gene: TRBD2; abundance: -; j_gene: TRBJ2-3
CDR3nt: TGTGCCAGCAGCGGACTGGCGGGAGGGCCTTACGAGCAGTACTTC; CDR3aa: CASSGLAGGPYEQYF; v_gene: TRBV5-5; d_gene: TRBD2; abundance: few; j_gene: TRBJ2-7
CDR3nt: TGCGCCAGCAGCTTGGGGGGGGACTATGGCTACACCTTC; CDR3aa: CASSLGGDYGYTF; v_gene: TRBV5-1; d_gene: -; abundance: -; j_gene: TRBJ1-2
CDR3nt: TGTGCCAGCAAGAAAAGCGGGGGCAGAGATACGCAGTATTTT; CDR3aa: CASKKSGGRDTQYF; v_gene: TRBV6-1; d_gene: TRBD2; abundance: -; j_gene: TRBJ2-3
CDR3nt: TGTGCCAGCAGCTTAGAGCTCAGGGGTAGCACAGATACGCAGTATTTT; CDR3aa: CASSLELRGSTDTQYF; v_gene: TRBV7-9; d_gene: -; abundance: few; j_gene: TRBJ2-3
CDR3nt: TGTGCCAGCAGTCAGAATGGAGAGACCCAGTACTTC; CDR3aa: CASSQNGETQYF; v_gene: TRBV6-5; d_gene: -; abundance: -; j_gene: TRBJ2-5
CDR3nt: TGTGCCAGCAGCCTACAGGAGCTCGACCTGACTTTC; CDR3aa: CASSLQELDLTF; v_gene: TRBV7-9; d_gene: -; abundance: few; j_gene: TRBJ2-6
CDR3nt: TGTGCCAGCAACAAGGGACAGGGGGGGGATGAGCAGTTCTTC; CDR3aa: CASNKGQGGDEQFF; v_gene: TRBV7-3; d_gene: TRBD1; abundance: -; j_gene: TRBJ2-1
CDR3nt: TGTGCCAGCAGTACCAGGGGGCGCAATCAGCCCCAGCATTTT; CDR3aa: CASSTRGRNQPQHF; v_gene: TRBV28; d_gene: TRBD1; abundance: -; j_gene: TRBJ1-5
CDR3nt: TGTGCCAGCAGTGCTGGGAGAGGTCATCAGCCCCAGCATTTT; CDR3aa: CASSAGRGHQPQHF; v_gene: TRBV2; d_gene: -; abundance: few; j_gene: TRBJ1-5
CDR3nt: TGTGCCAGCAGCACCCCCGACAACCGGGATATTAACTATGGCTACACCTTC; CDR3aa: CASSTPDNRDINYGYTF; v_gene: TRBV7-9; d_gene: -; abundance: -; j_gene: TRBJ1-2
CDR3nt: TGCGCCAGCAGTGATCCCGGAACTAGCGGGAGATATGAGCAGTTCTTC; CDR3aa: CASSDPGTSGRYEQFF; v_gene: TRBV10-2; d_gene: TRBD2; abundance: -; j_gene: TRBJ2-1
CDR3nt: TGTGCCAGCAGCTTAGACACCGGTAGGGTCTACAATGAGCAGTTCTTC; CDR3aa: CASSLDTGRVYNEQFF; v_gene: TRBV7-2; d_gene: -; abundance: -; j_gene: TRBJ2-1
CDR3nt: TGTGCCAGCAGCTTAATGGGACTAGCGGGGGGGTCCTACAATGAGCAGTTCTTC; CDR3aa: CASSLMGLAGGSYNEQFF; v_gene: TRBV7-9; d_gene: TRBD2; abundance: -; j_gene: TRBJ2-1
CDR3nt: TGTGCCGGAAAGCCTTGGGGATCCTACAATGAGCAGTTCTTC; CDR3aa: CAGKPWGSYNEQFF; v_gene: TRBV6-1; d_gene: -; abundance: -; j_gene: TRBJ2-1
CDR3nt: TGCGCCAGCAGGGGTTTTCCGGGACTAGCGCAAGATACGCAGTATTTT; CDR3aa: CASRGFPGLAQDTQYF; v_gene: TRBV5-1; d_gene: TRBD2; abundance: -; j_gene: TRBJ2-3
CDR3nt: TGTGCCAGCAGTGACCCCAGGAACTCCTACGAGCAGTACTTC; CDR3aa: CASSDPRNSYEQYF; v_gene: TRBV2; d_gene: -; abundance: medium-sized; j_gene: TRBJ2-7
CDR3nt: TGTGCCAGCAGCCACCCTAATGTTCCTGAAGCTTTCTTT; CDR3aa: CASSHPNVPEAFF; v_gene: TRBV11-2; d_gene: -; abundance: -; j_gene: TRBJ1-1